Presented here are 5 T cell receptor beta chains from one specimen sequenced in a study of blood T cell repertoires in COVID-19. The table came from immunoSEQ multiplex PCR; TCRdb's copy has only in-frame clones and leaves some out. Here the sample spans over 70,000 clones, 78% being singletons. Specimen: peripheral blood. These receptors were obtained from a man between 65 and 85 years old with COVID-19, enrolled during active disease.

The chain couples TRBV30 to TRBJ2-3; maybe TRBD1 (5 bases). V gave up 0 bases and J gave up 4 bases, with 11 bases separating them. Germline CDR1 and CDR2: GTSNPN and SVGIG (reference sequence). The CDR3 is 14 amino acids. The CDR3 reads CAWSVGELADTQYF. CDR3 in DNA: TGTGCCTGGAGTGTAGGGGAATTGGCAGATACGCAGTATTTT.

This rearrangement joins TRBV30 to TRBJ1-5; D gene uncertain. Deletions cut 0 bases from V and 5 bases from J, with 8 bases between. The CDR3 is 13 amino acids. Germline CDR1 is GTSNPN and CDR2 is SVGIG (reference sequence). CDR3: CAWSVGTDQPQHF. In nucleotides, the CDR3 is TGTGCCTGGAGTGTAGGTACAGATCAGCCCCAGCATTTT. Filled out from reference TRBV30 and TRBJ1-5, the complete variable domain reads SQTIHQWPATLVQPVGSPLSLECTVEGTSNPNLYWYRQAAGRGLQLLFYSVGIGQISSEVPQNLSASRPQDRQFILSSKKLLLSDSGFYLCAWSVGTDQPQHFGDGTRLSIL.

The V and J genes are TRBV11-2 and TRBJ1-2; 7 positions agree with TRBD1. With V trimmed by 5 bases and J by 8 bases, 8 bases remained unmatched. CDR1 is SGHAT and CDR2 is FQNNGV in the germline V gene. The CDR3 loop spans 13 amino acids. CDR3 nucleotides: TGTGCCAGCAGCCCTCAGGGGGTGCGCGGCTACACCTTC. Its protein product is CASSPQGVRGYTF.

The chain combines TRBV5-1 with TRBJ2-7; TRBD2 is a possible D gene (6 bases). The CDR3 covers 14 residues. Germline CDR1 reads SGHRS; CDR2 reads YFSETQ. Trimming pared 6 bases from V and 1 base from J, leaving 14 bases between. The CDR3 bases are TGCGCCAGCAATCGACGTGGGGGGTCCTACGAGCAGTACTTC. Translation gives CASNRRGGSYEQYF.

The chain links TRBV7-2 to TRBJ2-2; 12 bases map to TRBD1. The trim removed 0 bases at V and 6 bases at J, leaving 17 bases unmatched. Looked up from germline, CDR1 is SGHTA and CDR2 is FQGNSA. This CDR3 has 21 amino acids. The DNA of the CDR3 is TGTGCCAGCAGCTTAGCGCCCACCGGGACAGGGGGCGAAGGAAGCCCCGGGGAGCTGTTTTTT. Its translation is CASSLAPTGTGGEGSPGELFF.